The 22 T cell receptor beta chains below all came from one sample that was sequenced in a study of beta chain features in type 1 diabetes (dated by TCRdb to 2017 to 2018). Paper-wide results and their limitations: A moderate but significant shortening of TCRB CDR3 length was observed in type 1 diabetes patients in all four CD4+ subsets.

No antigen has been assigned to these receptors. The method behind the library was the immunoSEQ multiplex PCR assay. The entire isolated RNA was reverse transcribed using the High Capacity cDNA Reverse Transcription Kit, and thus expressed TCRB transcripts were sequenced. TCRdb provides this immuneACCESS table in a form limited to in-frame rearrangements. Some clones are lacking; in checked studies, under half of them reflect an unresolved V gene, and why the rest are absent is not known. The sample contains 330,000 or so clones, roughly 13% of them found a single time. The ten largest clones capture 0.008% to 0.011% of the sample. The sample was naive CD4+ T cells from blood. Explained via the paper, the cell subset or site label denotes: true naive CD4+ T cells. These receptors came from a woman younger than 30 with type 1 diabetes.

V is TRBV4-3 and J is TRBJ2-6; D possibly corresponds to TRBD1 (5 bases). Trimming took 4 bases from V and 4 from J, leaving 11 bases between them. This CDR3 comprises 15 residues. Germline V gene lookup returns CDR1 LGHNA and CDR2 YSLEER. For the CDR3, the DNA is TGCGCCAGCAGCCCCGACAGCGCGGGGGCCAACGTCCTGACTTTC. As protein: CASSPDSAGANVLTF.

CDR3 nucleotide sequence: TGCGCCAGCAGCCAAGGAGGGGCGGGAAGGGGCACCGGGGAGCTGTTTTTT. It translates to CASSQGGAGRGTGELFF. The gene calls are TRBV4-3 and TRBJ2-2; D might be TRBD2 (6 bases). The CDR3 totals 17 residues. V shed 1 base and J shed 4 bases, with 16 bases lying between them. Germline CDR1 LGHNA, CDR2 YSLEER.

The chain has TRBV14 and TRBJ2-3; 9 bases agree with TRBD1. V dropped 5 bases and J dropped 14; count of bases not matched to a gene: 8. Germline lookup yields CDR1 SGHDN and CDR2 FVKESK. CDR3 length equals 12 residues. The CDR3 DNA sequence: TGTGCCAGCAGCAAGGGGGACAGGGCTCCGTATTTT. It specifies CASSKGDRAPYF.

This clone was counted between two and nine times. The chain employs TRBV19 and TRBJ1-5, with D hard to call. The CDR3 has 12 amino acids. The germline V gene encodes CDR1 LNHDA and CDR2 SQIVND (reference sequence). V was trimmed by 4 bases and J by 3 bases, leaving 4 bases between them. CDR3 sequence: CASSTVNQPQHF. In DNA form, the CDR3 reads TGTGCCAGTAGTACCGTCAATCAGCCCCAGCATTTT.

The V call is TRBV29-1, the J call TRBJ1-2, with 8 bases aligning to TRBD1. Germline loops: CDR1 SQVTM, CDR2 ANQGSEA. With 6 bases clipped from V and 2 bases from J, the junction kept 11 bases outside the gene matches. The CDR3 sequence is 15 residues long. The CDR3 coding sequence is TGCAGCGTCCACAAGCCGGGACAGGAGAACTATGGCTACACCTTC. The encoded protein is CSVHKPGQENYGYTF.

This clone was counted only a few times. The chain combines TRBV29-1 with TRBJ2-7, with TRBD1 matching 7 bases. CDR3 length: 13 residues. The ends lost 5 bases at V and 5 bases at J; junction bases unmatched: 9. Germline CDR1 and CDR2: SQVTM and ANQGSEA. CDR3 nucleotide sequence: TGCAGCGTTATCCAGGGGGTATGGGACGAGCAGTACTTC. Protein: CSVIQGVWDEQYF.

J is TRBJ2-1 and V is TRBV7-8, with 7 bases fitting TRBD2. V was pared by 6 bases and J by 4 bases, with 9 bases of the junction left unmatched. The CDR3 loop spans 15 amino acids. Germline V gene lookup returns CDR1 SGHVS and CDR2 FQNEAQ. The chain's CDR3 is CASREGRGTYNEQFF. In DNA, the CDR3 is TGTGCCAGCAGGGAGGGGCGGGGGACGTACAATGAGCAGTTCTTC.

V usage is TRBV27 and J usage is TRBJ2-7, with 10 positions matching TRBD2. Germline values: CDR1 MNHEY, CDR2 SMNVEV (reference sequence). The CDR3 is 14 amino acids. After removal of 8 bases from V and 3 bases from J, the junction contained 7 bases not matched to a gene. The CDR3, as DNA: TGTGCCAGCCTAACCCAGCGGGAGGGCTACGAGCAGTACTTC. Its translation is CASLTQREGYEQYF.

The count of this clone is one. V gene TRBV7-2 combines with J gene TRBJ2-1; no clear D gene. Germline CDR1 SGHTA, CDR2 FQGNSA. V was trimmed by 0 bases and J by 4 bases, leaving 13 bases between them. CDR3 length: 16 amino acids. The CDR3 sequence is CASSLAPGGRYNEQFF. As DNA, the CDR3 is TGTGCCAGCAGCTTAGCTCCCGGCGGAAGATACAATGAGCAGTTCTTC.

The rearrangement uses TRBV7-9 and TRBJ1-1, with D perhaps TRBD1 (6 bases). Germline lookup yields CDR1 SEHNR and CDR2 FQNEAQ (reference sequence). The CDR3 is made up of 14 amino acids. V shed 1 base and J shed 6 bases, with 12 bases lying between them. CDR3 residues: CASSLGTVTPEAFF. CDR3 DNA: TGTGCCAGCAGCTTAGGGACAGTGACTCCTGAAGCTTTCTTT. The variable domain in full, completed from reference TRBV7-9 and TRBJ1-1, reads DTGVSQNPRHKITKRGQNVTFRCDPISEHNRLYWYRQTLGQGPEFLTYFQNEAQLEKSRLLSDRFSAERPKGSFSTLEIQRTEQGDSAMYLCASSLGTVTPEAFFGQGTRLTVV.

V and J are TRBV18 and TRBJ2-5; D is unclear. With 3 bases removed from V and 7 bases from J, the gap between germline ends came to 9 bases. Germline values: CDR1 KGHSH, CDR2 LQKENI. The CDR3 sequence is 12 residues long. CDR3 in DNA: TGTGCCAGCTCACCCCAGGATGGGACCCAGTACTTC. It translates to CASSPQDGTQYF.

This clone has just a few counts. This chain connects TRBV29-1 to TRBJ1-2; perhaps TRBD1 as D (6 bases). CDR1 SQVTM and CDR2 ANQGSEA come from the germline V gene. Trimming pared 5 bases from V and 7 bases from J, leaving 14 bases between. The CDR3 totals 12 residues. This CDR3 is CSVPGVMGGYTF. The CDR3 nucleotides are TGCAGCGTTCCAGGGGTAATGGGTGGCTACACCTTC.

For the CDR3, the DNA is TGTGCCAGCAGCCCGTCCTACAGCAAAAACATTCAGTACTTC. It encodes CASSPSYSKNIQYF. The rearrangement uses TRBV7-8 and TRBJ2-4; D ambiguous. The CDR3 totals 14 residues. Trimming stripped 5 bases from V and 3 bases from J, with 11 bases between. Germline V gene sequence: CDR1 SGHVS, CDR2 FQNEAQ. The complete variable domain, with remaining parts taken from reference TRBV7-8 and TRBJ2-4, reads GAGVSQSPRYKVAKRGQDVALRCDPISGHVSLFWYQQALGQGPEFLTYFQNEAQLDKSGLPSDRFFAERPEGSVSTLKIQRTQQEDSAVYLCASSPSYSKNIQYFGAGTRLSVL.

The V gene is TRBV19, the J gene TRBJ2-3; TRBD2 might be the D (6 bases). The V gene's germline CDR1 is LNHDA and CDR2 SQIVND (reference sequence). CDR3 length: 12 residues. V was shortened by 6 bases and J by 10 bases, with 14 bases between the two germline ends. As DNA, the CDR3 is TGTGCCAGTAGCCACGAAGCGGGCGCGCAGTATTTT. Translation gives CASSHEAGAQYF.

The sample holds a few counts of this clone. The gene calls are TRBV28 and TRBJ2-1; tentative D call: TRBD2 (5 bases). The germline V gene encodes CDR1 MDHEN and CDR2 SYDVKM. The ends were cut back, 6 bases at V and 10 bases at J, with 16 bases in the middle. The length of the CDR3 is 13 residues. The CDR3: CASRLRGAREQFF. In DNA, the CDR3 is TGTGCCAGCAGACTCCGGGGAGCGAGAGAGCAGTTCTTC.

This clone was seen more than once but under ten times. The chain joins TRBV7-8 to TRBJ2-5; tentative D call: TRBD1 (5 bases). Trimming took 6 bases from V and 4 from J, leaving 15 bases between them. The CDR3 extends over 14 amino acids. Germline lookup yields CDR1 SGHVS and CDR2 FQNEAQ. The CDR3 DNA reads TGTGCCAGCAGTCACCAAAGGGGCGGAGAGACCCAGTACTTC. Amino acids: CASSHQRGGETQYF.

The V and J genes are TRBV7-9 and TRBJ1-1; D is undetermined. The V gene lost 1 base and the J gene lost 0 bases, with 12 bases spanning the gap. From germline, CDR1 is SEHNR and CDR2 FQNEAQ (reference sequence). This CDR3 spans 16 amino acids. Written as DNA, the CDR3 is TGTGCCAGCAGCTTAGTAGAGGGAATACTGAACACTGAAGCTTTCTTT. Residues: CASSLVEGILNTEAFF.

The chain combines TRBV5-4 with TRBJ2-1; 10 bases line up with TRBD2. Germline CDR1 reads SGHNT; CDR2 reads YYREEE (reference sequence). J gave up 3 bases and V 0 bases, and 6 bases lay outside the gene matches. The CDR3 is 17 amino acids. CDR3 in amino acids: CASSLGDASGGYNEQFF. CDR3 nucleotide sequence: TGTGCCAGCAGCTTGGGAGACGCTAGCGGGGGCTACAATGAGCAGTTCTTC.

The chain uses TRBV11-3 and TRBJ2-3; 8 nucleotides agree with TRBD2. The V segment lost 7 bases and the J segment 5 bases; nucleotides outside the gene matches: 5. The length of the CDR3 is 13 residues. Per germline, CDR1 SGHNT and CDR2 YENEEA. The CDR3 nucleotides are TGTGCCAGCACCAGGCGGGGGGAAGATACGCAGTATTTT. Protein product: CASTRRGEDTQYF.

This clone was seen a few times. The chain carries TRBV2 and TRBJ2-3; 7 bases map to TRBD2. V lost 7 bases, J lost 7 bases, and 11 bases stayed unmatched. The germline V gene encodes CDR1 SNHLY and CDR2 FYNNEI. This CDR3 is 14 amino acids long. For the CDR3, the DNA is TGTGCCAGCATCCTGAGCGGGGCCAGGAATACGCAGTATTTT. It translates to CASILSGARNTQYF.

This clone was counted between two and nine times. V usage is TRBV18 and J usage is TRBJ2-1, with D maybe TRBD2 (6 bases). Trimming took 5 bases from V and 12 from J, leaving 17 bases between them. There are 13 residues in the CDR3. Germline CDR1 and CDR2: KGHSH and LQKENI. The CDR3 loop is CASSAGEIGRQFF. The CDR3, as DNA: TGTGCCAGCTCAGCCGGGGAGATCGGGAGGCAGTTCTTC.

This clone showed up just a few times. This chain links TRBV30 with TRBJ1-5; 7 nucleotides align to TRBD1. Germline-derived CDR1 and CDR2 are GTSNPN and SVGIG (reference sequence). The V gene end was trimmed by 2 bases and the J gene end by 2 bases; junction bases not matched to a gene: 15. The CDR3 is 18 residues long. CDR3 nucleotides: TGTGCCTGGAGTCCCCACCGGACAGGTTTGCCGGGCAATCAGCCCCAGCATTTT. It translates to CAWSPHRTGLPGNQPQHF.